This TCR beta chain appears in the sequencing data of a study of CD8+ T cells in alopecia areata. The overall study: Among treated patients, oral tofacitinib was administered at 5 to 10 mg twice daily.

The CDR3 runs to 14 residues. CDR1 and CDR2 from the germline V gene are MGHRA and YSYEKL. The study, taken as a whole, reports: Across lesional scalp, and particularly alopecia totalis/universalis, clonality surpassed that of normal scalp. Patients showed less clear TCR sequence sharing than mice, possibly partly because of HLA diversity. Normal skin's resident alphabeta T cells are sequenced alongside lesional scalp T cells.

In the case of this clone: Antigen unknown. Mismatch with germline at one junction end may stem from a read error.

Peripheral blood and lesional scalp punch biopsies came from alopecia areata patients. The authors extracted RNA and reverse transcribed it into cDNA as the sequencing template. TCRdb's copy holds only in-frame clones and misses some; the assay was immunoSEQ multiplex PCR. Here the sample spans more than 11,000 clones, 45% to 60% being singletons. This specimen consisted of skin, obtained at week 0. The TCR sequence derives from a human donor with alopecia areata. The V and J genes are TRBV4-1 and TRBJ1-1; maybe TRBD1 (5 bases). The CDR3 reads CASSQENLGTGAFF. The CDR3 DNA reads TGTGCCAGCAGCCAAGAAAACTTGGGGACCGGTGCTTTCTTT.